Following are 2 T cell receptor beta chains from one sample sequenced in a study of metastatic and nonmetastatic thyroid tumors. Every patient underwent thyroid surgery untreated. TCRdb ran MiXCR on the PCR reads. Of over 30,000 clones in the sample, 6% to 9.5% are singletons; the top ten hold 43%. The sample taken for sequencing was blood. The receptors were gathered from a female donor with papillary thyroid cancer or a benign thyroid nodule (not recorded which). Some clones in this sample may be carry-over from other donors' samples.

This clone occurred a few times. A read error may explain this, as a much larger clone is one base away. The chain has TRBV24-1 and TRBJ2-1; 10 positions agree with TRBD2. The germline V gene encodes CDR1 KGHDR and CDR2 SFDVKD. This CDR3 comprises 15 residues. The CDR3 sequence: CATSSASGGYNDQFF. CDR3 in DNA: TGTGCCACCAGCTCGGCTAGCGGGGGATACAATGATCAGTTCTTC.

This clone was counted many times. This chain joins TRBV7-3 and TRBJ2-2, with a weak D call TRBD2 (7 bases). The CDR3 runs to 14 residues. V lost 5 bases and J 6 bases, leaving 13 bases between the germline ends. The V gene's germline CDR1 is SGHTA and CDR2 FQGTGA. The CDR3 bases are TGTGCCAGCAGCCGGGGGGCCGAACCCGGGGAGCTGTTTTTT. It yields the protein CASSRGAEPGELFF.